The T cell receptor (beta chain) under discussion was sequenced for a study of control samples from healthy donors and cancer patients. The assay was immunoSEQ multiplex PCR, and TCRdb's table has in-frame clones only and misses some. The sample consists of about 160,000 clones, under 96% of them appearing once. V lost 8 bases and J 12 bases, leaving 23 bases between the germline ends. The CDR3 length is 13 residues. Sequenced input: blood. The TCR comes from a woman in her thirties in good health. This chain links TRBV12-3 or TRBV12-4 with TRBJ2-7; TRBD1 is a possible D gene (7 bases). The CDR3 DNA is TGTGCCAGCGGACCCGGGACGGCCAGGGGGGTGTACTTC. It encodes CASGPGTARGVYF.